The 5 T cell receptor beta chains below all came from one sample that was sequenced in a study of blood T cell repertoires in COVID-19. Method: immunoSEQ multiplex PCR; TCRdb's copy keeps in-frame clones and lacks some. The profile shows roughly 150,000 clones, just under 85% of them singletons. The source material was peripheral blood. These receptors were collected from a woman of 80 years or more with COVID-19, enrolled during active disease.

This clone was seen a single time. The chain has TRBV29-1 and TRBJ1-2; D not resolved. CDR1 and CDR2 from the germline V gene are SQVTM and ANQGSEA. The CDR3 is 12 residues long. V lost 0 bases and J 7 bases, leaving 9 bases between the germline ends. The DNA of the CDR3 is TGCAGCGTTGAAGATTTGGCCTTTGGCTACACCTTC. It encodes CSVEDLAFGYTF.

The chain recombines TRBV7-6 with TRBJ2-1, with TRBD2 matching 10 bases. There are 15 residues in the CDR3. V lost 5 bases and J lost 5; bases outside the gene matches: 6. From germline, CDR1 is SGHVS and CDR2 FNYEAQ. CDR3 protein: CASSPVGLADNEQFF. CDR3 in DNA: TGTGCCAGCAGCCCAGTTGGACTAGCGGACAATGAGCAGTTCTTC. The whole variable domain, filled in from reference TRBV7-6 and TRBJ2-1, reads GAGVSQSPRYKVTKRGQDVALRCDPISGHVSLYWYRQALGQGPEFLTYFNYEAQQDKSGLPNDRFSAERPEGSISTLTIQRTEQRDSAMYRCASSPVGLADNEQFFGPGTRLTVL.

This clone was observed a single time. V gene TRBV5-1 combines with J gene TRBJ2-7, with 7 bases identical to TRBD1. This CDR3 comprises 13 residues. V was pared by 3 bases and J by 6 bases, with 6 bases of the junction left unmatched. CDR1 and CDR2 from the germline V gene are SGHRS and YFSETQ. The CDR3, as DNA: TGCGCCAGCAGCTATAGACAGGGCGGCGAGCAGTACTTC. This sequence encodes CASSYRQGGEQYF.

The chain couples TRBV12-3 or TRBV12-4 to TRBJ1-1; 8 nucleotides line up with TRBD1. The CDR3 extends over 11 amino acids. Trimming removed 6 bases from V and 11 bases from J; junction bases left unmatched: 5. CDR3 residues: CASSRQGRAFF. For the CDR3, the DNA is TGTGCCAGCAGCCGACAGGGGAGGGCTTTCTTT.

This clone occurred a few times. V and J are TRBV5-6 and TRBJ1-6; possibly TRBD1 for D (5 bases). CDR3 size: 11 residues. V lost 5 bases and J lost 13, with 10 bases in between. Germline lookup yields CDR1 SGHDT and CDR2 YYEEEE. The CDR3 sequence is CASSLQGPLHF. DNA for the CDR3: TGTGCCAGCAGTCTCCAGGGTCCCCTCCACTTT.